Presented here are 7 T cell receptor beta chains from one specimen sequenced in a study of tumor-infiltrating T cells and Merkel cell polyomavirus. The overall study: CD8+ T cells recognized the Merkel cell polyomavirus KLL epitope.

Every patient's tumor was robustly positive for Merkel cell polyomavirus Large T antigen on immunohistochemistry. Libraries were prepared by immunoSEQ multiplex PCR; TCRdb keeps only in-frame clonotypes and omits some of them. This sample has more than 20,000 clones, with nearly 90% found just once. Material: lymph node tissue. These receptors all come from a middle-aged man with Merkel cell carcinoma.

The chain has TRBV9 and TRBJ2-2; 7 nucleotides agree with TRBD1. V was clipped by 4 bases and J by 4 bases; unmatched bases: 10. CDR3 length: 16 residues. In germline, CDR1 is SGDLS, CDR2 YYNGEE. CDR3 bases: TGTGCCAGCAGCAGAATGGACAGGTTTTTCACCGGGGAGCTGTTTTTT. Protein: CASSRMDRFFTGELFF. Full variable domain (remainder filled in from reference TRBV9 and TRBJ2-2): DSGVTQTPKHLITATGQRVTLRCSPRSGDLSVYWYQQSLDQGLQFLIQYYNGEERAKGNILERFSAQQFPDLHSELNLSSLELGDSALYFCASSRMDRFFTGELFFGEGSRLTVL.

This chain links TRBV10-1 with TRBJ2-2; 9 bases map to TRBD1. V lost 5 bases to trimming and J lost 6 bases; unmatched junction nucleotides: 13. The CDR3 is 17 residues long. In germline, CDR1 is WNHNN, CDR2 SYGVQD (reference sequence). The DNA for the CDR3 is TGCGCCAGCAGTCCCAACAAAGGGACAGGGTGGGCCGGGGAGCTGTTTTTT. Residues: CASSPNKGTGWAGELFF.

This clone was found once. V and J are TRBV27 and TRBJ2-1, with 7 nucleotides matching TRBD2. J gave up 4 bases and V 0 bases, and 9 bases lay outside the gene matches. CDR3 size: 17 residues. Germline V lookup: CDR1 MNHEY, CDR2 SMNVEV (reference sequence). The CDR3 is CASSLSRGAGYYNEQFF. CDR3 nucleotide sequence: TGTGCCAGCAGTTTATCAAGGGGAGCGGGATATTACAATGAGCAGTTCTTC.

The chain recombines TRBV28 with TRBJ2-5; TRBD1 matches at 9 bases. CDR1 MDHEN and CDR2 SYDVKM come from the germline V gene. This CDR3 is built from 16 residues. Losses at the gene ends were 4 bases for V and 7 bases for J; bases not matched to a gene: 13. CDR3 loop: CASSSHYRTGDRTQYF. CDR3 nucleotide sequence: TGTGCCAGCAGTTCCCATTACCGGACAGGGGACCGGACCCAGTACTTC.

This chain uses TRBV19 with TRBJ2-4, with a possible D match to TRBD1 (6 bases). V was pared by 5 bases and J by 11 bases, with 13 bases between. CDR3 size: 12 residues. Germline V gene sequence: CDR1 LNHDA, CDR2 SQIVND (reference sequence). The CDR3: CASSQGIGFQYF. CDR3 DNA sequence: TGTGCCAGTAGTCAGGGGATCGGGTTTCAGTACTTC.

In its sample, this clone was seen once. CDR3 DNA: TGTGCCAGCAGTGACAGGCAGACGGTCGCTTTCTTT. Translating gives CASSDRQTVAFF. This chain joins TRBV2 and TRBJ1-1, with D hard to call. Germline CDR1 SNHLY, CDR2 FYNNEI. CDR3 length equals 12 residues. V lost 3 bases and J lost 11, with 13 bases in between.

V is TRBV11-3 and J is TRBJ2-5; TRBD2 might be the D (5 bases). Trimming pared 5 bases from V and 2 bases from J, leaving 9 bases between. Germline V gene data show CDR1 as SGHNT and CDR2 as YENEEA. The CDR3 consists of 13 residues. In DNA, the CDR3 is TGTGCCAGCAGCCTGTGGACTCAAGAGACCCAGTACTTC. It specifies CASSLWTQETQYF.